These T cell receptor beta chains were read from a single sample in a study of T cell changes during pregnancy in multiple sclerosis. Libraries were prepared by immunoSEQ multiplex PCR; TCRdb keeps only in-frame clonotypes and omits some of them. The top ten clones hold around 0.58% of a sample with 52,000 or so clones, 85% to 90% of them seen once. The sample in question was CD4+ T cells from peripheral blood mononuclear cells, obtained in the first trimester of pregnancy. These receptors were obtained from a female donor with multiple sclerosis, enrolled in a pregnancy study. CDR3s include the opening cysteine and the closing phenylalanine or tryptophan. A D gene is named only where the DNA matches it firmly. The size field is filled for only some rows; it gives once, few, many or a size class.

J: TRBJ1-4; length: 16; size: -; D: TRBD1; V: TRBV10-3; DNA: TGTGCCACTTCCGGGACAGTAGTTGCAACTAATGAAAAACTGTTTTTT; CDR3: CATSGTVVATNEKLFF
J: TRBJ2-7; length: 11; size: -; D: -; V: TRBV20-1; DNA: TGCAGTGCCAAGACTGCCTACGAGCAGTACTTC; CDR3: CSAKTAYEQYF
J: TRBJ2-7; length: 15; size: few; D: TRBD1; V: TRBV5-1; DNA: TGCGCCAGCAGCTTGGTCCAAACAGGGGCCCACGAGCAGTACTTC; CDR3: CASSLVQTGAHEQYF
J: TRBJ2-3; length: 16; size: -; D: -; V: TRBV15; DNA: TGTGCCACCAGCAGAGGGGGCGGAACTAGCACAGATACGCAGTATTTT; CDR3: CATSRGGGTSTDTQYF
J: TRBJ1-6; length: 12; size: -; D: -; V: TRBV5-6; DNA: TGTGCCAGCAGCTTTGAGTATTCACCCCTCCACTTT; CDR3: CASSFEYSPLHF
J: TRBJ2-1; length: 15; size: once; D: TRBD1; V: TRBV7-6; DNA: TGTGCCAGCAGCGAACGACAGGGCAACTACAATGAGCAGTTCTTC; CDR3: CASSERQGNYNEQFF
J: TRBJ2-2; length: 17; size: -; D: -; V: TRBV5-1; DNA: TGCGCCAGCAGCTTGGGATCGAGACTGGCGAACACCGGGGAGCTGTTTTTT; CDR3: CASSLGSRLANTGELFF
J: TRBJ2-2; length: 13; size: -; D: -; V: TRBV7-3; DNA: TGTGCCAGCGGATGGACAGCCACCGGGGAGCTGTTTTTT; CDR3: CASGWTATGELFF
J: TRBJ1-4; length: 11; size: -; D: -; V: TRBV6-4; DNA: TGTGCCAGCATCCCCGCCGGGGAACTGTTTTTT; CDR3: CASIPAGELFF
J: TRBJ2-7; length: 15; size: -; D: -; V: TRBV27; DNA: TGTGCCAGCAGGTCCCACGGGAGACCCTCCTACGAGCAGTACTTC; CDR3: CASRSHGRPSYEQYF
J: TRBJ2-7; length: 16; size: -; D: -; V: TRBV4-1; DNA: TGCGCCAGCAGCCAAGAACTCCGACAGTCGGCCTACGAGCAGTACTTC; CDR3: CASSQELRQSAYEQYF
J: TRBJ2-1; length: 16; size: -; D: TRBD2; V: TRBV7-7; DNA: TGTGCTAGCAGCACGGGACTAGCGGGAGGGGGGGACCAGCAGTTCTTC; CDR3: CASSTGLAGGGDQQFF
J: TRBJ2-1; length: 16; size: -; D: -; V: TRBV6-5; DNA: TGTGCCAGCAGTTATGATGGGGGGTATACCTACAATGAGCAGTTCTTC; CDR3: CASSYDGGYTYNEQFF
J: TRBJ2-1; length: 15; size: -; D: -; V: TRBV19; DNA: TGTGCCAGTAGTATAGACAGGGGCCCAAACAATGAGCAGTTCTTC; CDR3: CASSIDRGPNNEQFF
J: TRBJ1-1; length: 14; size: -; D: -; V: TRBV6-1; DNA: TGTGCCAGCAGGCGTGCAGGGGCGGACACTGAAGCTTTCTTT; CDR3: CASRRAGADTEAFF
J: TRBJ1-2; length: 16; size: -; D: TRBD1; V: TRBV6-5; DNA: TGTGCCAGCAGTTACTCGTTCTTGGGACAGGTGTATGGCTACACCTTC; CDR3: CASSYSFLGQVYGYTF
J: TRBJ1-1; length: 15; size: -; D: TRBD1; V: TRBV2; DNA: TGTGCCAGCAGTGATATTGTCCAGGGGGGCACTGAAGCTTTCTTT; CDR3: CASSDIVQGGTEAFF
J: TRBJ1-6; length: 13; size: -; D: -; V: TRBV7-8; DNA: TGTGCCAGCAGCGCCGACTCAAATTCACCCCTCCACTTT; CDR3: CASSADSNSPLHF
J: TRBJ1-1; length: 16; size: once; D: -; V: TRBV10-3; DNA: TGTGCCATCAGTGAGTCGCAGGGGACCATGAACACTGAAGCTTTCTTT; CDR3: CAISESQGTMNTEAFF
J: TRBJ2-2; length: 17; size: -; D: TRBD2; V: TRBV7-8; DNA: TGTGCCAGCAGCCCCACGGGACTAGCGGGAGTCACCGGGGAGCTGTTTTTT; CDR3: CASSPTGLAGVTGELFF
J: TRBJ2-2; length: 16; size: -; D: -; V: TRBV28; DNA: TGTGCCAGCAAGGCCGCATGGGGCGCGAACACCGGGGAGCTGTTTTTT; CDR3: CASKAAWGANTGELFF
J: TRBJ1-3; length: 15; size: -; D: -; V: TRBV6-5; DNA: TGTGCCAGCAGTCCGGCGGGGGGTTCTGGAAACACCATATATTTT; CDR3: CASSPAGGSGNTIYF
J: TRBJ1-3; length: 14; size: once; D: TRBD1; V: TRBV19; DNA: TGTGCCAGTATGACAGGGGGCGCTGGAAACACCATATATTTT; CDR3: CASMTGGAGNTIYF
J: TRBJ1-6; length: 15; size: -; D: TRBD1; V: TRBV19; DNA: TGTGCCAGTAGCAACACCGGGACAGGATATTCACCCCTCCACTTT; CDR3: CASSNTGTGYSPLHF
J: TRBJ1-6; length: 15; size: -; D: TRBD1; V: TRBV7-9; DNA: TGTGCCAGCAGCCTTAGGACAGGGAGAAGTTCACCCCTCCACTTT; CDR3: CASSLRTGRSSPLHF
J: TRBJ2-1; length: 13; size: -; D: TRBD1; V: TRBV7-9; DNA: TGTGCCAGCCTCAGACAGGGTAACAATGAGCAGTTCTTC; CDR3: CASLRQGNNEQFF
J: TRBJ1-1; length: 14; size: -; D: TRBD1; V: TRBV6-1; DNA: TGTGCCAGCAGTCCCGGGACAGCGAACACTGAAGCTTTCTTT; CDR3: CASSPGTANTEAFF
J: TRBJ1-2; length: 12; size: -; D: -; V: TRBV28; DNA: TGTGCCAGCAGTTTAGACAGCTATGGCTACACCTTC; CDR3: CASSLDSYGYTF
J: TRBJ1-4; length: 14; size: -; D: -; V: TRBV10-3; DNA: TGTGCCATCAGTGTTTCAGGGTCTAATGAAAAACTGTTTTTT; CDR3: CAISVSGSNEKLFF
J: TRBJ1-2; length: 13; size: -; D: -; V: TRBV5-1; DNA: TGCGCCAGCAGCCCCGACGGAGTCTATGGCTACACCTTC; CDR3: CASSPDGVYGYTF
J: TRBJ1-1; length: 15; size: -; D: TRBD1; V: TRBV6-5; DNA: TGTGCCAGCAGTTACGGATGGACAGGGGGCACTGAAGCTTTCTTT; CDR3: CASSYGWTGGTEAFF
J: TRBJ2-7; length: 20; size: -; D: TRBD2; V: TRBV14; DNA: TGTGCCAGCAGCCAAGGGGGCCGGACTAGCGGGACTGTGAGCTCCTACGAGCAGTACTTC; CDR3: CASSQGGRTSGTVSSYEQYF
J: TRBJ2-6; length: 19; size: -; D: TRBD2; V: TRBV5-4; DNA: TGTGCCAGCAGCTCCCCAACCGGGACTAGCTCTCCTGGGGCCAACGTCCTGACTTTC; CDR3: CASSSPTGTSSPGANVLTF
J: TRBJ1-5; length: 16; size: -; D: -; V: TRBV10-1; DNA: TGCGCCAGCAGTGATCGAGGCAGAAGATGCAATCAGCCCCAGCATTTT; CDR3: CASSDRGRRCNQPQHF
J: TRBJ1-2; length: 15; size: -; D: TRBD1; V: TRBV23-1; DNA: TGCGCCAGCGCCCTTCGGACAGGGGTAAGCTATGGCTACACCTTC; CDR3: CASALRTGVSYGYTF
J: TRBJ2-3; length: 13; size: -; D: -; V: TRBV9; DNA: TGTGCCAGCAGCGTAAGTCTACCAGATACGCAGTATTTT; CDR3: CASSVSLPDTQYF
J: TRBJ2-1; length: 16; size: -; D: TRBD2; V: TRBV5-4; DNA: TGTGCCAGCAGCCCCATCACTAGCGGGAGCTCTGATGAGCAGTTCTTC; CDR3: CASSPITSGSSDEQFF
J: TRBJ1-1; length: 14; size: -; D: TRBD1; V: TRBV19; DNA: TGTGCCAGTAGTATAGCACACAGGGGCGGCGTAGCTTTCTTT; CDR3: CASSIAHRGGVAFF
J: TRBJ2-1; length: 14; size: once; D: -; V: TRBV27; DNA: TGTGCCAGCAGTTTCTCGAGCTCCTACAATGAGCAGTTCTTC; CDR3: CASSFSSSYNEQFF
J: TRBJ2-7; length: 15; size: -; D: TRBD1; V: TRBV9; DNA: TGTGCCAGCAGCGCCCGGGACAGGGGTGCCTACGAGCAGTACTTC; CDR3: CASSARDRGAYEQYF
J: TRBJ1-6; length: 16; size: -; D: TRBD1; V: TRBV7-3; DNA: TGTGCCAGCAGCTTATGGGGGGCAGGGGGAAATTCACCCCTCCACTTT; CDR3: CASSLWGAGGNSPLHF
J: TRBJ2-7; length: 15; size: -; D: TRBD2; V: TRBV5-6; DNA: TGTGCCAGCAGCCGGACTAGCGGGGAACCCTACGAGCAGTACTTC; CDR3: CASSRTSGEPYEQYF
J: TRBJ2-6; length: 16; size: -; D: TRBD1; V: TRBV28; DNA: TGTGCCAGCAGGAAAACAGGGGGCGTGGGGGCCAACGTCCTGACTTTC; CDR3: CASRKTGGVGANVLTF
J: TRBJ1-1; length: 13; size: -; D: -; V: TRBV2; DNA: TGTGCCAGCAGCGAGGATCCGAACACTGAAGCTTTCTTT; CDR3: CASSEDPNTEAFF